One sample yielded the 4 T cell receptor beta chains listed below, sequenced in a study of blood T cells in healthy people across ages. Next came a second PCR, run for roughly 7 to 12 cycles, which used a sample-barcoded 5' primer along with a J-beta primer mix. TCRdb re-called the 5' RACE reads through MiXCR, storing one row per CDR3 protein. The repertoire holds 900,000 to 950,000 distinct CDR3 sequences, with approximately 32% as singletons. These same records also appear under a second study, on T cells of mothers and their children.

Sequencing was performed on blood. The receptors derive from a woman in her forties in good health.

A word on this clonotype: This may be a read error: a much more frequent sequence differs by one nucleotide. The chain links TRBV12-3 or TRBV12-4 to TRBJ1-2, with a weak D call TRBD1 (5 bases). This CDR3 comprises 14 residues. CDR3 residues: CASSLAGRDYGCTF. CDR3 sequence (DNA): TGTGCCAGCAGTTTGGCGGGACGGGACTATGGCTGCACCTTC.

This rearrangement joins TRBV18 to TRBJ2-3; weak D call: TRBD1 (8 bases). Germline V gene lookup returns CDR1 KGHSH and CDR2 LQKENI. Trimming took 2 bases from V and 0 from J, leaving 15 bases between them. This CDR3 region has 17 residues. For the CDR3, the DNA is TGTGCCAGCTCACCAGGGAGGGACAGGTCTAGCACAGATACGCAGTATTTT. This encodes CASSPGRDRSSTDTQYF.

This clonotype was recorded many times. The chain carries TRBV20-1 and TRBJ1-5; D gene uncertain. Per germline, CDR1 DFQATT and CDR2 SNEGSKA (reference sequence). This CDR3 has 14 amino acids. Deletions cut 3 bases from V and 1 base from J, with 10 bases between. The CDR3 protein is CSASPRLSNQPQHF. CDR3 nucleotide sequence: TGCAGTGCTAGTCCCAGACTAAGCAATCAGCCCCAGCATTTT.

This clonotype was picked up a small number of times. The chain is built from TRBV9 and TRBJ2-1; perhaps D is TRBD1 or TRBD2 (7 bases each). The CDR3 length is 16 residues. Germline CDR1 is SGDLS and CDR2 is YYNGEE. V was cut by 4 bases and J by 1 base, with 15 bases left in between. In nucleotides, the CDR3 is TGTGCCAGCAGCCCCAGGGGGGGGGAGTCCTACAATGAGCAGTTCTTC. It yields the protein CASSPRGGESYNEQFF.